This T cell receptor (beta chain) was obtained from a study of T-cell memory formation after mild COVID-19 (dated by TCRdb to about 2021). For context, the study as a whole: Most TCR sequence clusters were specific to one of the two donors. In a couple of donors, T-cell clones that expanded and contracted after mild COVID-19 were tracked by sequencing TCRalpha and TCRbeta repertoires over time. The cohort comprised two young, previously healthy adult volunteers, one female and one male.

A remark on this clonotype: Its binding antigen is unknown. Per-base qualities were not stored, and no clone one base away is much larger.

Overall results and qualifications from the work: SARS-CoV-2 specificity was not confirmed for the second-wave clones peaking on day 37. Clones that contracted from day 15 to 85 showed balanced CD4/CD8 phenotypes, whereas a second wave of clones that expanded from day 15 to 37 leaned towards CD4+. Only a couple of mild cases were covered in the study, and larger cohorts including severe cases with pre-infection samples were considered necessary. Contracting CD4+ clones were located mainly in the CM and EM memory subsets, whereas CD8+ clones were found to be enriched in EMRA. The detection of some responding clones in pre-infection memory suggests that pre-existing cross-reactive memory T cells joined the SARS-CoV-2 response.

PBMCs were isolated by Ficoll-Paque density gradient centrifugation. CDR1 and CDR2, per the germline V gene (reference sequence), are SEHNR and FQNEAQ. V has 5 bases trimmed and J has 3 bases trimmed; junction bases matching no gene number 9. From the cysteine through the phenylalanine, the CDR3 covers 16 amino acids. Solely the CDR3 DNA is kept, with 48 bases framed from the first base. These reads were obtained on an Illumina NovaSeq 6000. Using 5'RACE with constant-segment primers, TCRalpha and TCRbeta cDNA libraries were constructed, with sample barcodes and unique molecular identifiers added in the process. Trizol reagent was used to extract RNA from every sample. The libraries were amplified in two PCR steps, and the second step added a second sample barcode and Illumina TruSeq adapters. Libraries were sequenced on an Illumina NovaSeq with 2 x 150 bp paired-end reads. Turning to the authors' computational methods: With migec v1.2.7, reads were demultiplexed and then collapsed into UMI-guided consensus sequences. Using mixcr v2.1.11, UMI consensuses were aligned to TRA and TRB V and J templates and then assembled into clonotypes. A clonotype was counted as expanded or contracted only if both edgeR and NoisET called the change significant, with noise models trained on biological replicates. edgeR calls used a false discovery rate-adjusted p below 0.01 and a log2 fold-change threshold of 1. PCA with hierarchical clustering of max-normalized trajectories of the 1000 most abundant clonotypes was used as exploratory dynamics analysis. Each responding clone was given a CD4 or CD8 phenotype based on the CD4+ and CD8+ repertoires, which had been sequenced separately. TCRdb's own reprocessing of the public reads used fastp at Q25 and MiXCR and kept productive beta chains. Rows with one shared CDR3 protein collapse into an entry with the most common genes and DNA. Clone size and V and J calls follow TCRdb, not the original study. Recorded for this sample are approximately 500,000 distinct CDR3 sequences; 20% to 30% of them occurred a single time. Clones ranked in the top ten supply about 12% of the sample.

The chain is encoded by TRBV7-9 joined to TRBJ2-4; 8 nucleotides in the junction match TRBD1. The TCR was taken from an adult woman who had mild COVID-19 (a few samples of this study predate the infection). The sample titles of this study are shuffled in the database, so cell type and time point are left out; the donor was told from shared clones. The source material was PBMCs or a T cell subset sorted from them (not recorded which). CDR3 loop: CASSPTGGRGKNIQYF. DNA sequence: TGTGCCAGCAGCCCTACAGGGGGAAGGGGCAAAAACATTCAGTACTTC.